This entry lists 27 T cell receptor beta chains sequenced from one sample in a study of CD8 T cells in ankylosing spondylitis. Regarding the study as a whole: A TCR beta motif of under ten highly homologous variants appeared characteristic of ankylosing spondylitis blood.

Antigens for these TCRs are unknown. In TCRdb, the 5' RACE reads were re-called with MiXCR into one record per CDR3 protein. The sample yields 700,000 or so distinct CDR3 sequences, roughly 20% seen once. Sequencing was performed on blood, either unsorted or a sorted T cell fraction (not recorded which). All receptors derive from a male donor with ankylosing spondylitis.

This clonotype was seen repeatedly, ten times or more. The gene calls are TRBV12-3 or TRBV12-4 and TRBJ2-1, with TRBD2 matching 10 bases. V dropped 6 bases and J dropped 7; count of bases not matched to a gene: 9. The length of the CDR3 is 15 residues. CDR3: CASRPTSGWGNEQFF. CDR3 DNA: TGTGCCAGCAGACCGACTAGCGGGTGGGGGAATGAGCAGTTCTTC.

There are a few counts of this clonotype. The CDR3 bases are TGTGCCAGCAGCCCCTACCTGACAGGGCGGGGCGAGCAGTACTTC. Its protein is CASSPYLTGRGEQYF. The chain carries TRBV13 and TRBJ2-7; TRBD1 is a possible D gene (7 bases). The V gene lost 5 bases and the J gene lost 6 bases, with 20 bases spanning the gap. The length of the CDR3 is 15 residues. CDR1 PRHDT and CDR2 FYEKMQ come from the germline V gene (reference sequence).

The chain employs TRBV5-1 and TRBJ2-7; D possibly corresponds to TRBD1 (6 bases). V lost 6 bases and J 7 bases, leaving 23 bases between the germline ends. Germline V lookup: CDR1 SGHRS, CDR2 YFSETQ. The CDR3 spans 15 residues. This CDR3 reads CASMLGAQGIGEQYF. CDR3 DNA: TGCGCCAGCATGCTCGGGGCCCAGGGGATAGGGGAGCAGTACTTC.

This clonotype came up a few times. V gene TRBV20-1 combines with J gene TRBJ2-3, with 8 bases that match TRBD1. Trimming removed 3 bases from V and 2 bases from J; junction bases left unmatched: 4. CDR1 DFQATT and CDR2 SNEGSKA come from the germline V gene (reference sequence). The CDR3 consists of 14 residues. CDR3: CSARGQGATDTQYF. The CDR3 DNA follows: TGCAGTGCTAGGGGTCAGGGGGCCACAGATACGCAGTATTTT.

A few counts support this clonotype. The chain combines TRBV6-2 or TRBV6-3 with TRBJ2-1, with D tentatively TRBD2 (5 bases). Germline values: CDR1 MNHEY, CDR2 SVGEGT. V shed 4 bases and J shed 5 bases, with 21 bases lying between them. The CDR3 has 17 residues. CDR3 coding DNA: TGTGCCAGCAGTTTCATGCCCCGGAGGTTGGCAGACAATGAGCAGTTCTTC. It specifies CASSFMPRRLADNEQFF.

The rearrangement links TRBV20-1 to TRBJ1-1; 9 positions match TRBD1. Germline V CDR1 and CDR2: DFQATT, SNEGSKA (reference sequence). The CDR3 runs 15 residues. After removal of 4 bases from V and 4 bases from J, the junction contained 10 bases not matched to a gene. CDR3 nucleotide sequence: TGCAGTGCTATAACCGGGACAGGGCCAGCCACTGAAGCTTTCTTT. It specifies CSAITGTGPATEAFF.

The J gene is TRBJ2-7, the V gene TRBV12-3 or TRBV12-4; D perhaps matches TRBD2 (5 bases). This CDR3 has 12 residues. V gave up 3 bases and J gave up 12 bases, with 15 bases separating them. CDR3 in DNA: TGTGCCAGCAGTTTCGAGGGAGCCCGGACGTACTTC. Its translation: CASSFEGARTYF.

DNA of the CDR3: TGCGCCAGCAGCTTCTACGTCGACGGGAGGGAGCAGTACTTC. The encoded protein is CASSFYVDGREQYF. The chain combines TRBV5-1 with TRBJ2-7; 7 nucleotides align to TRBD2. The V gene's germline CDR1 is SGHRS and CDR2 YFSETQ. The CDR3 spans 14 residues. V lost 2 bases to trimming and J lost 7 bases; unmatched junction nucleotides: 9.

The V and J genes are TRBV10-2 and TRBJ1-1; D unresolved. Germline CDR1 reads WSHSY; CDR2 reads SAAADI. V was pared by 11 bases and J by 6 bases, with 16 bases between. This CDR3 comprises 12 residues. CDR3 coding DNA: TGCGCCGGCCGACGGGGTTTGGCTGAAGCTTTCTTT. This encodes CAGRRGLAEAFF.

The V and J genes are TRBV21-1 and TRBJ2-3; the table's D call, TRBD2, was not checked against the DNA. TRBV21-1 is a recognized pseudogene. This CDR3 region has 17 residues. This CDR3 reads CASSKRVTSGMVDTQYF. The CDR3 DNA follows: TGTGCCAGCAGCAAAAGGGTCACTAGCGGGATGGTTGATACGCAGTATTTT.

This clonotype was seen a few times. The rearrangement uses TRBV12-3 or TRBV12-4 and TRBJ1-5; D is unclear. The CDR3 has 14 residues. The V end was cut by 2 bases, the J end by 7 bases, with 12 bases between. CDR3 bases: TGTGCCAGCAGTTTACGGGGTAGGAGACAGCCCCAGCATTTT. Its translation: CASSLRGRRQPQHF.

This clonotype came up a few times. The chain is built from TRBV20-1 and TRBJ2-1, with 12 bases aligning to TRBD2. The germline CDR1 and CDR2 sequences are DFQATT and SNEGSKA (reference sequence). The J segment lost 2 bases and the V segment lost 4 bases, leaving 9 bases of the junction unmatched. The CDR3 is 17 amino acids. The CDR3 region is CSATSLAGGLPYNEQFF. CDR3 coding DNA: TGCAGTGCTACCTCCCTAGCGGGAGGGCTACCCTACAATGAGCAGTTCTTC.

The V and J genes are TRBV27 and TRBJ1-1, with D unclear. The CDR3 spans 14 residues. Trimming removed 3 bases at V and 0 bases at J, with 8 bases between. Germline V gene sequence: CDR1 MNHEY, CDR2 SMNVEV (reference sequence). CDR3 in DNA: TGTGCCAGCAGTTTTGGGGTTTTGAACACTGAAGCTTTCTTT. This translates into CASSFGVLNTEAFF.

The gene calls are TRBV7-2 and TRBJ2-1, with D maybe TRBD2 (6 bases). The CDR3 loop spans 15 amino acids. Per the germline V gene, CDR1 is SGHTA and CDR2 is FQGNSA. Trimming shortened V by 5 bases and J by 7 bases, and 18 bases separated the two germline ends. The CDR3 protein is CASSLRGTLSNEQFF. CDR3 DNA sequence: TGTGCCAGCAGCCTACGGGGGACCCTAAGTAATGAGCAGTTCTTC.

This sequence joins TRBV12-3 or TRBV12-4 and TRBJ2-3, with D tentatively TRBD1 or TRBD2 (6 bases each). This CDR3 is 14 amino acids long. V was clipped by 2 bases and J by 7 bases, with 13 bases between them. The CDR3 coding sequence is TGTGCCAGCAGTTTAATCGGGGGCGGGAATACGCAGTATTTT. Translation gives CASSLIGGGNTQYF.

The chain uses TRBV7-2 and TRBJ2-2; the D is unclear. This CDR3 contains 15 residues. The V gene's germline CDR1 is SGHTA and CDR2 FQGNSA. Trimming left V 8 bases short and J 0 bases short, with 13 bases between. The CDR3 protein is CASLEELPNTGELFF. CDR3 DNA: TGTGCCAGCCTAGAGGAGCTACCGAACACCGGGGAGCTGTTTTTT.

The gene calls are TRBV12-3 or TRBV12-4 and TRBJ1-1; 7 nucleotides align to TRBD1. The junction had 5 bases not matched to a gene; V was cut back by 6 bases and J by 1 base. CDR3 length: 14 amino acids. The CDR3 here is CASRSGTENTEAFF. The CDR3 DNA reads TGTGCCAGCAGGTCCGGGACAGAGAACACTGAAGCTTTCTTT.

This sequence joins TRBV6-2 or TRBV6-3 and TRBJ2-7; 10 positions match TRBD1. J gave up 2 bases and V 2 bases, and 9 bases lay outside the gene matches. The CDR3 has 17 residues. Germline CDR1 and CDR2: MNHEY and SVGEGT. Here the CDR3 reads CASSYPLGTGVTYEQYF. For the CDR3, the DNA is TGTGCCAGCAGTTACCCTTTAGGGACAGGGGTAACCTACGAGCAGTACTTC.

The chain joins TRBV4-2 to TRBJ2-3; 9 positions agree with TRBD2. In germline, CDR1 is LGHNA, CDR2 YNFKEQ. CDR3 length: 18 residues. J lost 5 bases, V lost 3 bases, and 15 bases had no gene match. For the CDR3, the DNA is TGTGCCAGCAGCCAGACCCCTTATAGCGGGGGACCTCGAGATACGCAGTATTTT. This translates into CASSQTPYSGGPRDTQYF.

In its sample, this clonotype was seen a few times. V usage is TRBV4-2 and J usage is TRBJ2-7; 7 bases line up with TRBD1. The V and J ends lost 1 base and 3 bases, in that order; junction bases with no gene match: 6. Germline V lookup: CDR1 LGHNA, CDR2 YNFKEQ. The length of the CDR3 is 15 residues. The CDR3 DNA reads TGTGCCAGCAGCCAAGGGGAACAGGGGAGCTACGAGCAGTACTTC. Amino acids: CASSQGEQGSYEQYF.

The chain carries TRBV19 and TRBJ2-7, with 13 bases matching TRBD2. The CDR3 length is 16 residues. Germline V CDR1 and CDR2: LNHDA, SQIVND (reference sequence). Trimming removed 8 bases from V and 0 bases from J; junction bases left unmatched: 7. As DNA, the CDR3 is TGTGCCAGTCAGACTAGCGGGAGGCCCAGCTCCTACGAGCAGTACTTC. It codes for CASQTSGRPSSYEQYF. The full variable domain, rest sourced from reference TRBV19 and TRBJ2-7, is DGGITQSPKYLFRKEGQNVTLSCEQNLNHDAMYWYRQDPGQGLRLIYYSQIVNDFQKGDIAEGYSVSREKKESFPLTVTSAQKNPTAFYLCASQTSGRPSSYEQYFGPGTRLTVT.

At least ten counts were recorded for this clonotype. V and J are TRBV7-2 and TRBJ1-1, with D possibly being TRBD1 (5 bases). There are 14 residues in the CDR3. V lost 5 bases and J 1 base, leaving 11 bases between the germline ends. The germline V gene has CDR1 SGHTA and CDR2 FQGNSA. Here the CDR3 reads CASSRGHGNTEAFF. Here the CDR3 DNA reads TGTGCCAGCAGCCGCGGACACGGGAACACTGAAGCTTTCTTT.

The sample holds many counts of this clonotype. CDR3 region: CASSQGSGNYQPQHF. Here the CDR3 DNA reads TGTGCCAGCAGCCAAGGGTCGGGCAATTATCAGCCCCAGCATTTT. V and J are TRBV3-1 and TRBJ1-5; D not certain. The CDR3 totals 15 residues. The germline V gene has CDR1 LGHDT and CDR2 YNNKEL (reference sequence). V lost 1 base to trimming and J lost 5 bases, with 12 bases between them.

This clonotype has just one count. The V and J genes are TRBV6-5 and TRBJ1-1; D is possibly TRBD1 (5 bases). The germline V and J ends were trimmed by 2 bases and 4 bases, with 14 bases remaining between them. The CDR3 consists of 15 residues. Germline CDR1 and CDR2: MNHEY and SVGAGI. In DNA, the CDR3 is TGTGCCAGCAGTTACAGGGCGGGGGGGAGCACTGAAGCTTTCTTT. It encodes CASSYRAGGSTEAFF.

This clonotype was detected only a few times. The genes are TRBV6-6 and TRBJ2-1, with D uncertain. There are 11 residues in the CDR3. Trimming took off 5 bases at V and 10 bases at J, with 9 bases between the two ends. Germline V gene lookup returns CDR1 MNHNY and CDR2 SVGAGI (reference sequence). The CDR3 protein is CASSPRAEQFF. In nucleotides, the CDR3 is TGTGCCAGCAGTCCCCGGGCCGAGCAGTTCTTC.

This clonotype came up a few times. The chain is built from TRBV18 and TRBJ2-5; TRBD2 is a possible D gene (5 bases). The germline V gene has CDR1 KGHSH and CDR2 LQKENI. V lost 0 bases and J 5 bases, leaving 10 bases between the germline ends. This CDR3 region has 14 residues. The CDR3 DNA is TGTGCCAGCTCACCACCGTTCCAGCGGGAGACCCAGTACTTC. Its translation: CASSPPFQRETQYF.

The chain couples TRBV20-1 to TRBJ2-1; the match to TRBD2 covers 9 bases. In germline, CDR1 is DFQATT, CDR2 SNEGSKA (reference sequence). CDR3 length: 15 residues. V lost 5 bases to trimming and J lost 3 bases; unmatched junction nucleotides: 8. The CDR3 spells CSAQDLAGNYNEQFF. The CDR3 nucleotides read TGCAGTGCTCAGGACCTAGCGGGGAACTACAATGAGCAGTTCTTC.